This T cell receptor (beta chain) was captured by sequencing in a study of blood T cells in healthy people across ages. Trimming removed 4 bases at V and 4 bases at J, with 10 bases between. Germline CDR1 reads SQVTM; CDR2 reads ANQGSEA. This CDR3 spans 12 amino acids. A remark on this clonotype: Its specificity is unknown.

Study-wide results and limits: Any conclusive comparison of naive versus antigen-experienced cells was prevented by using unsorted PBMCs. Age showed a roughly linear inverse relationship with TCR beta diversity per million T cells.

A J-beta primer mix and a sample-barcoded 5' primer were used in a second PCR of roughly 7 to 12 cycles. Template switching added a 12-random-nucleotide identifier to every cDNA molecule. All samples gave at least 2.5 million CDR3-containing paired-end reads. From the 5' RACE reads, TCRdb called clonotypes with MiXCR, one entry per CDR3 protein. In the table there are 1.8 million or so distinct CDR3 sequences, around 40% of which are singletons. The chain carries TRBV29-1 and TRBJ1-2; D remains unclear. The clonotype originates from a human donor in good health. The specimen sequenced was blood. The CDR3 region has the DNA TGCAGCGTTGTGATGGGGATCTATGGCTACACCTTC. This sequence encodes CSVVMGIYGYTF.